This T cell receptor beta chain stems from a study of T cells after yellow fever vaccination. This CDR3 comprises 15 residues. The germline V gene has CDR1 SGHRS and CDR2 YFSETQ. Trimming cost V 1 base and J 1 base, with 11 bases left between them. TCRdb passed the 5' RACE reads through MiXCR, listing each CDR3 protein once. The sample records roughly 330,000 distinct CDR3 sequences, around 6.8% being singletons. This clonotype was observed at least ten times. The specimen comprised PBMCs, sampled about 49 days after the first yellow fever vaccination. The source is a man aged 18 to 30 who received the YFV17D yellow fever vaccine. The chain couples TRBV5-1 to TRBJ1-1, with TRBD1 as a possible D gene (5 bases). This CDR3 is CASSLFGGPNTEAFF. Written as DNA, the CDR3 is TGCGCCAGCAGCTTGTTCGGGGGTCCGAACACTGAAGCTTTCTTT. The full variable domain, with the rest looked up from reference TRBV5-1 and TRBJ1-1, is KAGVTQTPRYLIKTRGQQVTLSCSPISGHRSVSWYQQTPGQGLQFLFEYFSETQRNKGNFPGRFSGRQFSNSRSEMNVSTLELGDSALYLCASSLFGGPNTEAFFGQGTRLTVV.